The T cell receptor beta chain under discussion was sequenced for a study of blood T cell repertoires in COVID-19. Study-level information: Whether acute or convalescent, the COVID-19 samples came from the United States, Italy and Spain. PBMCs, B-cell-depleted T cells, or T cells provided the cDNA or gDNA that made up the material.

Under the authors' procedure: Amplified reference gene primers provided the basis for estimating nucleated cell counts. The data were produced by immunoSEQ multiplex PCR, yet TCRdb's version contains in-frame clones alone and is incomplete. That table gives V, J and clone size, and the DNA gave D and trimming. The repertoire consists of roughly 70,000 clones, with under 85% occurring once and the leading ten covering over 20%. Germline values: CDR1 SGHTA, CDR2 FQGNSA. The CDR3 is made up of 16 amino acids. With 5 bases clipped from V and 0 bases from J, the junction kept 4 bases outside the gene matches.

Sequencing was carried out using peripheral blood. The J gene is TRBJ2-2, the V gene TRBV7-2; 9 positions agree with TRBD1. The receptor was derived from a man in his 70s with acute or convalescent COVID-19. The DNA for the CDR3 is TGTGCCAGCAGCCGGGACAGGGCCGCGAACACCGGGGAGCTGTTTTTT. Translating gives CASSRDRAANTGELFF.